The next 11 T cell receptor beta chains were all read from a single sample in a study of blood T cell repertoires in COVID-19. The method was immunoSEQ multiplex PCR; TCRdb's version includes in-frame clones alone and lacks a portion of them. This sample has about 210,000 clones, with more than 70% found just once. Sequences were obtained from peripheral blood. Source of these receptors: a human donor in a cohort sampled during active COVID-19.

The chain employs TRBV28 and TRBJ1-2; 10 bases are shared with TRBD1. This CDR3 is built from 13 residues. Per the germline V gene, CDR1 is MDHEN and CDR2 is SYDVKM. The V gene end was trimmed by 5 bases and the J gene end by 5 bases; junction bases not matched to a gene: 2. The CDR3 nucleotides are TGTGCCAGCAGTAGACAGGGGGCTTATGGCTACACCTTC. Its translation is CASSRQGAYGYTF.

The V gene is TRBV11-2, the J gene TRBJ2-1, with D uncertain. Germline assignment: CDR1 SGHAT and CDR2 FQNNGV. Trimming stripped 3 bases from V and 10 bases from J, with 13 bases between. The length of the CDR3 is 13 residues. The CDR3 sequence is CASSFTSGAEQFF. In DNA form, the CDR3 reads TGTGCCAGCAGCTTTACCTCGGGTGCGGAGCAGTTCTTC. The variable domain in full, completed from reference TRBV11-2 and TRBJ2-1, reads EAGVAQSPRYKIIEKRQSVAFWCNPISGHATLYWYQQILGQGPKLLIQFQNNGVVDDSQLPKDRFSAERLKGVDSTLKIQPAKLEDSAVYLCASSFTSGAEQFFGPGTRLTVL.

The gene calls are TRBV6-5 and TRBJ1-5; a weak D match, TRBD1 (6 bases). CDR1 and CDR2 from the germline V gene are MNHEY and SVGAGI. The CDR3 covers 14 residues. V was pared by 5 bases and J by 7 bases, with 15 bases between. CDR3 residues: CASSRAGDMQPQHF. In nucleotides, the CDR3 is TGTGCCAGCAGTCGGGCAGGGGATATGCAGCCCCAGCATTTT.

The chain carries TRBV6-6 and TRBJ1-5; TRBD1 is a possible D gene (5 bases). CDR1 and CDR2 (germline): MNHNY, SVGAGI (reference sequence). V was clipped by 6 bases and J by 2 bases, with 14 bases between them. The CDR3 sequence is 15 residues long. The CDR3 coding sequence is TGTGCCAGCAGCCCCGGCAGGGATGGCAATCAGCCCCAGCATTTT. It is translated as CASSPGRDGNQPQHF.

The chain uses TRBV7-6 and TRBJ1-6, with D possibly being TRBD1 (5 bases). The CDR3 totals 15 residues. Per germline, CDR1 SGHVS and CDR2 FNYEAQ. Trimming shortened V by 5 bases and J by 10 bases, and 18 bases separated the two germline ends. CDR3 loop: CASSPAEGRGSPLHF. DNA for the CDR3: TGTGCCAGCAGCCCCGCGGAGGGGAGGGGATCACCCCTCCACTTT.

This clone was recorded a few times. This rearrangement joins TRBV7-2 to TRBJ1-4, with a tentative D call TRBD1 (5 bases). The CDR3 totals 15 residues. Per germline, CDR1 SGHTA and CDR2 FQGNSA. The V end was cut by 5 bases, the J end by 8 bases, with 18 bases between. The CDR3 spells CASSPAGEIGEKLFF. The CDR3 DNA follows: TGTGCCAGCAGCCCGGCGGGGGAAATAGGGGAAAAACTGTTTTTT.

The chain couples TRBV28 to TRBJ2-7, with no clear D. From germline, CDR1 is MDHEN and CDR2 SYDVKM. The CDR3 runs to 13 residues. Deletions cut 10 bases from V and 2 bases from J, with 15 bases between. Here the CDR3 DNA reads TGTGCCATCCTAGGTGGGTCTCCCTACGAGCAGTACTTC. Amino acids: CAILGGSPYEQYF.

In its sample, this clone was seen a few times. The rearrangement links TRBV19 to TRBJ1-4; 7 bases are shared with TRBD1. Per the germline V gene, CDR1 is LNHDA and CDR2 is SQIVND (reference sequence). The ends lost 7 bases at V and 8 bases at J; junction bases unmatched: 13. This CDR3 contains 15 residues. This CDR3 is CASTPAGGGREKLFF. Here the CDR3 DNA reads TGTGCCAGTACCCCAGCAGGGGGAGGTCGAGAAAAACTGTTTTTT. The variable domain in full, completed from reference TRBV19 and TRBJ1-4, reads DGGITQSPKYLFRKEGQNVTLSCEQNLNHDAMYWYRQDPGQGLRLIYYSQIVNDFQKGDIAEGYSVSREKKESFPLTVTSAQKNPTAFYLCASTPAGGGREKLFFGSGTQLSVL.

The gene calls are TRBV7-2 and TRBJ1-1; D unclear. The V gene's germline CDR1 is SGHTA and CDR2 FQGNSA. CDR3 length equals 16 residues. Trimming shortened V by 1 base and J by 1 base, and 13 bases separated the two germline ends. The DNA for the CDR3 is TGTGCCAGCAGCTTAGACGTGGGCAGAGCGAACACTGAAGCTTTCTTT. It translates to CASSLDVGRANTEAFF.

This clone was seen ten or more times. V and J are TRBV28 and TRBJ1-1; 8 bases map to TRBD1. Germline assignment: CDR1 MDHEN and CDR2 SYDVKM. The length of the CDR3 is 15 residues. With 3 bases clipped from V and 2 bases from J, the junction kept 5 bases outside the gene matches. CDR3 protein: CASSFQGAPNTEAFF. CDR3 bases: TGTGCCAGCAGTTTTCAGGGGGCACCTAACACTGAAGCTTTCTTT.

This clone was seen just once. The V gene is TRBV19, the J gene TRBJ2-2, with D possibly TRBD2 on 5 matching bases. Per the germline V gene, CDR1 is LNHDA and CDR2 is SQIVND (reference sequence). The CDR3 runs to 14 residues. Trimming stripped 8 bases from V and 0 bases from J, with 10 bases between. CDR3 DNA sequence: TGTGCCAGTCGAGGGAACCCGAACACCGGGGAGCTGTTTTTT. It translates to CASRGNPNTGELFF. The whole variable domain, filled in from reference TRBV19 and TRBJ2-2, reads DGGITQSPKYLFRKEGQNVTLSCEQNLNHDAMYWYRQDPGQGLRLIYYSQIVNDFQKGDIAEGYSVSREKKESFPLTVTSAQKNPTAFYLCASRGNPNTGELFFGEGSRLTVL.